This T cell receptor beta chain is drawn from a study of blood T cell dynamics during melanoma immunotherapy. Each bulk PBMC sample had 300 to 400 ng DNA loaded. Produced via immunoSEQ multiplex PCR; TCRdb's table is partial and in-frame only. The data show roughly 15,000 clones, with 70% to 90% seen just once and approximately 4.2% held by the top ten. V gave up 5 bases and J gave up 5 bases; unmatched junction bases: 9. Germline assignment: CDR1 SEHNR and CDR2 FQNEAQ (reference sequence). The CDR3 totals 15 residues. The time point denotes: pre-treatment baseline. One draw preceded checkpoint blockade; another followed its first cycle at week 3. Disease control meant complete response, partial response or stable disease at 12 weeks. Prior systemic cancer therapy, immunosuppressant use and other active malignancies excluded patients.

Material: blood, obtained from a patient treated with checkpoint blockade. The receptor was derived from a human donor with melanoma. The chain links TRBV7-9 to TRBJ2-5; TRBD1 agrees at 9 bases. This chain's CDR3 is CASSPRQGVRETQYF. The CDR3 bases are TGTGCCAGCAGCCCCCGACAGGGGGTGAGGGAGACCCAGTACTTC.